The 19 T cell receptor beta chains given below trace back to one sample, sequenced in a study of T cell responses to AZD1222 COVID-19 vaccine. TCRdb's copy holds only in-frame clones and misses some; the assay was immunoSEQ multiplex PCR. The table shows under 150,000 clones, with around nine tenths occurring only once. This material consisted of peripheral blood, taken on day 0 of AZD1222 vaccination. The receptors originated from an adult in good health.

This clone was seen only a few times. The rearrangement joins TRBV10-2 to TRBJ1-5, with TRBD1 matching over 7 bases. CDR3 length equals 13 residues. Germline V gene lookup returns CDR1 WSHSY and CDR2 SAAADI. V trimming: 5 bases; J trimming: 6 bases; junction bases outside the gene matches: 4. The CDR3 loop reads CASSTGAGQPQHF. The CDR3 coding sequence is TGCGCCAGCAGTACAGGGGCGGGTCAGCCCCAGCATTTT.

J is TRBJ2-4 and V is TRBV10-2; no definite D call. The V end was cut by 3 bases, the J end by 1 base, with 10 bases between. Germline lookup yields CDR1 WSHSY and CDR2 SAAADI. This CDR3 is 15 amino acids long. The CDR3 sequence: CASSESQRAKNIQYF. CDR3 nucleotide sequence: TGCGCCAGCAGTGAAAGTCAAAGGGCCAAAAACATTCAGTACTTC.

The CDR3 is CASSPGGRYEQYF. The DNA for the CDR3 is TGTGCCAGCAGTCCTGGGGGCAGGTACGAGCAGTACTTC. The chain uses TRBV28 and TRBJ2-7, with D perhaps matching TRBD1 (6 bases). Trimming removed 5 bases from V and 4 bases from J, with 12 bases in between. Germline values: CDR1 MDHEN, CDR2 SYDVKM. The CDR3 totals 13 residues.

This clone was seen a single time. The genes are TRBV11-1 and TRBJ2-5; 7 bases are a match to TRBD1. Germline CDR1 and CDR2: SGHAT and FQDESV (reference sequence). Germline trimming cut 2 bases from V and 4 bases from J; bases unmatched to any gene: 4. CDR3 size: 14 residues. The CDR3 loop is CASSLSPGGETQYF. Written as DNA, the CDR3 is TGTGCCAGCAGCTTATCACCAGGGGGAGAGACCCAGTACTTC.

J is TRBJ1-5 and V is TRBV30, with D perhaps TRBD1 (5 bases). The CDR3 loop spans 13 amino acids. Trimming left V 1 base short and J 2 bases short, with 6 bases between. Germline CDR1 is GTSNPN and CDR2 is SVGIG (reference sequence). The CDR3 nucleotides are TGTGCCTGGAGTGGGGACCGCAATCAGCCCCAGCATTTT. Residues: CAWSGDRNQPQHF.

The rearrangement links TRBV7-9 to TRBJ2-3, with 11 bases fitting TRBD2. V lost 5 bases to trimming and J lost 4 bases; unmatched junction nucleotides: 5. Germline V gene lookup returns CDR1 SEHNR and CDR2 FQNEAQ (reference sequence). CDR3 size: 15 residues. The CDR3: CASSQIAGGADTQYF. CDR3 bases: TGTGCCAGCAGCCAAATAGCGGGAGGGGCAGATACGCAGTATTTT.

The CDR3 reads CASSDRGQDSANTGELFF. CDR3 in DNA: TGTGCCAGTAGTGACAGGGGTCAAGATTCCGCGAACACCGGGGAGCTGTTTTTT. The rearrangement joins TRBV19 to TRBJ2-2, with TRBD1 identical over 8 bases. V shed 5 bases, J shed 0 bases, and the junction held 11 bases outside the gene matches. This CDR3 has 18 residues. In germline, CDR1 is LNHDA, CDR2 SQIVND (reference sequence). Using reference TRBV19 and TRBJ2-2 for the parts outside the CDR3, the full variable domain is DGGITQSPKYLFRKEGQNVTLSCEQNLNHDAMYWYRQDPGQGLRLIYYSQIVNDFQKGDIAEGYSVSREKKESFPLTVTSAQKNPTAFYLCASSDRGQDSANTGELFFGEGSRLTVL.

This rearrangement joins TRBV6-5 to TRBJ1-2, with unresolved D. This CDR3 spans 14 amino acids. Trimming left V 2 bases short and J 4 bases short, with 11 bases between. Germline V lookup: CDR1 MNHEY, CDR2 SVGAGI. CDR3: CASSYAREGYGYTF. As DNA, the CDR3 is TGTGCCAGCAGTTACGCACGGGAAGGCTATGGCTACACCTTC.

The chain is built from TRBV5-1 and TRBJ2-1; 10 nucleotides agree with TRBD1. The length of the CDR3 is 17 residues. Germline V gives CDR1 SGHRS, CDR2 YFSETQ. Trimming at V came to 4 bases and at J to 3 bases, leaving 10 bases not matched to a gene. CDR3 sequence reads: CASSSNSRTGGYNEQFF. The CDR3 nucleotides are TGCGCCAGCAGCAGCAACTCTAGGACAGGGGGCTACAATGAGCAGTTCTTC.

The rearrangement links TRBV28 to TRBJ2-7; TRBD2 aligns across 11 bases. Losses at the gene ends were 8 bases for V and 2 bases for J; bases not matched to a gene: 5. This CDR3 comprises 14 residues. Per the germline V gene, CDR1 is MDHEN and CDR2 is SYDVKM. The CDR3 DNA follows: TGTGCCAGCGGAGGGGGACTAGCGGCCTACGAGCAGTACTTC. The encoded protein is CASGGGLAAYEQYF.

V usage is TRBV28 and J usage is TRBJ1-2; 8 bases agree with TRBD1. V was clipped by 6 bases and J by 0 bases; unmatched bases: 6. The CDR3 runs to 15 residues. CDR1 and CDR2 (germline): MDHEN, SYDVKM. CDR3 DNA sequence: TGTGCCAGCAGCCCCGGGACAGGTGCTAACTATGGCTACACCTTC. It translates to CASSPGTGANYGYTF.

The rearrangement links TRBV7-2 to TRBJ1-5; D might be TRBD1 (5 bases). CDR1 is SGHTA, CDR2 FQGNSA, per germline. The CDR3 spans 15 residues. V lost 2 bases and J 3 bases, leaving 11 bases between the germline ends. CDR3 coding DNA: TGTGCCAGCAGCTTACGGGCAGGGTACAATCAGCCCCAGCATTTT. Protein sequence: CASSLRAGYNQPQHF.

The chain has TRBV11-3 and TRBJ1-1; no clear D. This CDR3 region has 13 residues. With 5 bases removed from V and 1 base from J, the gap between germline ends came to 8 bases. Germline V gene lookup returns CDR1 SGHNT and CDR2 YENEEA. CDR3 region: CASSRTANTEAFF. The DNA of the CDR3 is TGTGCCAGCAGCCGAACAGCGAACACTGAAGCTTTCTTT.

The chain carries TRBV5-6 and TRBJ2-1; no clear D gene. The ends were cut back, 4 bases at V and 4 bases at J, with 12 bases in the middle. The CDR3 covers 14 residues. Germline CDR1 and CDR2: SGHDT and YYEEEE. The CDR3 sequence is CASSTPDLYNEQFF. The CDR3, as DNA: TGTGCCAGCAGCACCCCGGACCTATACAATGAGCAGTTCTTC.

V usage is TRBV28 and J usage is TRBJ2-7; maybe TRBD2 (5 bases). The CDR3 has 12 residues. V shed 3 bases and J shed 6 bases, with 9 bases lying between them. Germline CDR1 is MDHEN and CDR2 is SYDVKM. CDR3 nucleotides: TGTGCCAGCAGTTTCGGGGTCCGCGAGCAGTACTTC. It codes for CASSFGVREQYF.

The CDR3 DNA follows: TGCAGTGCTAGTCCTACAGGGAATGAAAAACTGTTTTTT. Translation gives CSASPTGNEKLFF. The chain uses TRBV20-1 and TRBJ1-4, with TRBD1 as a possible D gene (6 bases). The germline gives CDR1 DFQATT, CDR2 SNEGSKA (reference sequence). The CDR3 has 13 residues. Trimming shortened V by 3 bases and J by 5 bases, and 10 bases separated the two germline ends.

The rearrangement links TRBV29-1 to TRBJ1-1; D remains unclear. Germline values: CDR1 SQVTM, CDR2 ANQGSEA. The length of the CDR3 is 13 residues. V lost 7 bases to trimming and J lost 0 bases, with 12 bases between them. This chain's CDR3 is CSAEEGLNTEAFF. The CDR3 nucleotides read TGCAGCGCCGAAGAGGGCTTGAACACTGAAGCTTTCTTT.

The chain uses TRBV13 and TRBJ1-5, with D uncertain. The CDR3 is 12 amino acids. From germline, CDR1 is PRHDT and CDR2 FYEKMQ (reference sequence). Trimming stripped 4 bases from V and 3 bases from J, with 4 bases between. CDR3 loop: CASSSANQPQHF. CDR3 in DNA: TGTGCCAGCAGCTCCGCCAATCAGCCCCAGCATTTT.

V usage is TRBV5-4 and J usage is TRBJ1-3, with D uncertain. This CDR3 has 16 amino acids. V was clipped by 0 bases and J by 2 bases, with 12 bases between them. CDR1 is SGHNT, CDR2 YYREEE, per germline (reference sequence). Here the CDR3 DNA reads TGTGCCAGCAGCTTGGATCCGGGATATCCTGGAAACACCATATATTTT. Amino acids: CASSLDPGYPGNTIYF.